The T cell receptor beta chain under discussion was sequenced for a study of T cell repertoires in cytomegalovirus infection. Study-wide background: Both CMV infection and a matching HLA type were indicated by public TCR beta signatures.

This CDR3 contains 17 residues. The germline CDR1 and CDR2 sequences are SGHTA and FQGNSA. J lost 0 bases, V lost 2 bases, and 7 bases had no gene match. TCRdb re-called the reads through MiXCR, storing one row per CDR3 protein. This sample has around 530,000 distinct CDR3 sequences, with 26% found just once. Study-level findings and limits: CMV carriers having the relevant HLA were flagged by cumulative public TCR beta family frequency. Predominance within the ex vivo response was attributable to HLA-C-restricted CMV-specific TCR beta clonotypes.

This clonotype was picked up many times. The antigen is unknown. The material sequenced was PBMCs. The rearrangement joins TRBV7-2 to TRBJ2-1, with 7 bases that match TRBD2. The sequence came from a human donor in good health (CMV status not recorded). Some clones in this sample may be carry-over from other donors' samples. In DNA form, the CDR3 reads TGTGCCAGCAGCTTATTTCCTAGCGGAACCTCCTACAATGAGCAGTTCTTC. It encodes CASSLFPSGTSYNEQFF.